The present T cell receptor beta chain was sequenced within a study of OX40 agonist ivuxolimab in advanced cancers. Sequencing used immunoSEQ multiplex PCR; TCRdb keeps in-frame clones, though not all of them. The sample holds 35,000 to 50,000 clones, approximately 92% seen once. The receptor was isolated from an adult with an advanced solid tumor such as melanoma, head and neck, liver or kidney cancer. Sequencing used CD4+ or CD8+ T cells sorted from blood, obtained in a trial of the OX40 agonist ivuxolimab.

The chain's CDR3 is CASSGGTGTETQYF. CDR3 sequence (DNA): TGTGCCAGCAGTGGGGGGACAGGGACAGAGACCCAGTACTTC. V gene TRBV6-1 combines with J gene TRBJ2-5; 9 positions agree with TRBD1. Germline V gives CDR1 MNHNS, CDR2 SASEGT. The CDR3 length is 14 residues. Trimming took 4 bases from V and 4 from J; bases not matched to a gene: 4.